This paragraph reports one TCR beta chain. Its cognate antigen is unknown. These data originate in a study of graft-versus-host responses after intestinal transplantation. Only in-frame clones appear in the TCRdb table, and some are missing; sequencing was by immunoSEQ multiplex PCR. In the table there are about 120,000 clones, just under 95% of which are singletons. General study points: HvG clone declines early post-transplant were associated with peak circulating GvH levels. Allografts of one patient group, those with graft-donor T cell macrochimerism, had high graft-versus-host to host-versus-graft clonal ratios.

Germline CDR1 reads SGDLS; CDR2 reads YYNGEE. V lost 4 bases and J lost 9, with 23 bases in between. The CDR3 has 16 amino acids. This sequence was found in a human donor who received an intestinal transplant. V usage is TRBV9 and J usage is TRBJ2-1, with D possibly matching TRBD2 (6 bases). Sequenced material: unstimulated CD4+ T cells sorted from spleen or lymph node cells, taken before intestinal transplant. The CDR3 DNA sequence: TGTGCCAGCAGCCTAACACCGATTTTATGGGAGGCTGAGCAGTTCTTC. Residues: CASSLTPILWEAEQFF.